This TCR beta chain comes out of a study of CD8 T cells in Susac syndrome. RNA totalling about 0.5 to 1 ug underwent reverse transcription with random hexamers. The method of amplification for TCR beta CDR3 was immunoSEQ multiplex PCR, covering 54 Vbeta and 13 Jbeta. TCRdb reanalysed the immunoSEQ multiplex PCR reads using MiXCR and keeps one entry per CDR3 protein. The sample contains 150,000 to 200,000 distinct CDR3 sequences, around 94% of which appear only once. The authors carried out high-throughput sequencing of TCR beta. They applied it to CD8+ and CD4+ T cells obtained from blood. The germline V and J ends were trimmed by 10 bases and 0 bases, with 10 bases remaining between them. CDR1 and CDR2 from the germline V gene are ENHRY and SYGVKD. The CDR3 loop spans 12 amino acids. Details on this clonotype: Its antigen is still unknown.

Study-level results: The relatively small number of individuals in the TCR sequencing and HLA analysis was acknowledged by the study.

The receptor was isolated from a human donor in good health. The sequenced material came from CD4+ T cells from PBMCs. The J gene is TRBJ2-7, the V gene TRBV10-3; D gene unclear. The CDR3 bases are TGTGCCACCGTAGGAAACTCCTACGAGCAGTACTTC. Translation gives CATVGNSYEQYF.